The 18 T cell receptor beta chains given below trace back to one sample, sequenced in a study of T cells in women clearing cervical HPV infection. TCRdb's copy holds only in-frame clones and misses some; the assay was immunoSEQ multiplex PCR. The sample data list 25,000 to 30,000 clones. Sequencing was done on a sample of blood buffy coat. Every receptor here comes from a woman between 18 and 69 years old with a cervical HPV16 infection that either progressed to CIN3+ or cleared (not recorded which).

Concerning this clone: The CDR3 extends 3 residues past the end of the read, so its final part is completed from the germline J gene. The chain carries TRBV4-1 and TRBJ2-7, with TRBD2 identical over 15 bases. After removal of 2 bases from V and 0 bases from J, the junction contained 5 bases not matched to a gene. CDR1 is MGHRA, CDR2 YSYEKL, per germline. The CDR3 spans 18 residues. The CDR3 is CASSQILGLAGGSYEQYF. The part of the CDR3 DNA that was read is TGCGCCAGCAGCCAAATACTGGGACTAGCGGGGGGCTCCTACGAG.

The CDR3: CASSEMGAGRAGELFF. Partial CDR3 DNA: TGTGCCAGCAGCGAAATGGGAGCGGGGCGGGCCGGGGAG. The chain uses TRBV7-3 and TRBJ2-2; 7 nucleotides agree with TRBD2. The read halts 3 residues ahead of the CDR3 end, with the missing end drawn from the germline J gene. The germline V gene encodes CDR1 SGHTA and CDR2 FQGTGA. The CDR3 is made up of 16 amino acids. Trimming cost V 5 bases and J 6 bases; bases outside gene matches: 12.

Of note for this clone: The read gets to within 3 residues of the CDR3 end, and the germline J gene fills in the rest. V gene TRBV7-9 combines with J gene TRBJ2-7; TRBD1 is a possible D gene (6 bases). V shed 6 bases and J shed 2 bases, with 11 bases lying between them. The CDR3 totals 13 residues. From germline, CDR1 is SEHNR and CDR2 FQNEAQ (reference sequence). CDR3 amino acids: CASSPDRTYEQYF. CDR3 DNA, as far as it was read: TGTGCCAGCAGTCCCGACAGGACCTACGAG.

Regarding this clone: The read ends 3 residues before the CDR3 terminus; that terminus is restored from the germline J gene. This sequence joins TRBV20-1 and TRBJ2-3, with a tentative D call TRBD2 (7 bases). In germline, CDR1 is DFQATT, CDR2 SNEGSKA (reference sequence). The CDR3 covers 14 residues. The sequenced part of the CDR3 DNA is TGCAGTGCTAGTGTTGGGGGGGGCAGACAGCCG. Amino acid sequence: CSASVGGGRQP. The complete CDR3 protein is CSASVGGGRQPQYF.

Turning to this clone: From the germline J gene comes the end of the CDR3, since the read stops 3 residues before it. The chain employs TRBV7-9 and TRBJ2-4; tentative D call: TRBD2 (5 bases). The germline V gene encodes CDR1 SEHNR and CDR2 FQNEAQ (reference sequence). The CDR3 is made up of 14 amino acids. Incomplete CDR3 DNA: TGTGCCAGCAGCTTAGGCGGGCAGCCCTATGGT. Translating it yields CASSLGGQPYG. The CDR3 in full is CASSLGGQPYGQYF.

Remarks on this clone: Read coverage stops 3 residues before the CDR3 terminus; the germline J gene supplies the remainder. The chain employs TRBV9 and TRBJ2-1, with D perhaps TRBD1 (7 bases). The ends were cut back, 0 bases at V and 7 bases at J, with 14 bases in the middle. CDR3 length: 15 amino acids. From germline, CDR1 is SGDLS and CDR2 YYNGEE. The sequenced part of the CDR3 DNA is TGTGCCAGCAGCGTAGGAGGGGCAGGGGGGAATGAG. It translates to CASSVGGAGGNE. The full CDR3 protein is CASSVGGAGGNEQFF. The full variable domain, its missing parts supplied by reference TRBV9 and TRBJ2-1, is DSGVTQTPKHLITATGQRVTLRCSPRSGDLSVYWYQQSLDQGLQFLIQYYNGEERAKGNILERFSAQQFPDLHSELNLSSLELGDSALYFCASSVGGAGGNEQFFGPGTRLTVL.

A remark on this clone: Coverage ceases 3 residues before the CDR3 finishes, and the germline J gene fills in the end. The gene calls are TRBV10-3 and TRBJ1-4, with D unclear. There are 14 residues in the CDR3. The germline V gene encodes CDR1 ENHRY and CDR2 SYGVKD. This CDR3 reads CAISERVQDSPLFF. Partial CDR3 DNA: TGTGCCATCAGTGAGAGGGTTCAAGATTCACCA.

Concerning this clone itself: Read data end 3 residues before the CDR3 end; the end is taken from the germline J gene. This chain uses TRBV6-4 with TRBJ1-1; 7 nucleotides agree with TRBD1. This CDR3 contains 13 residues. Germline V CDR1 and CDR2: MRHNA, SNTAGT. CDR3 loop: CASSARQGEGAFF. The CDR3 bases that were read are TGTGCCAGCAGTGCCCGGCAGGGGGAAGGA.

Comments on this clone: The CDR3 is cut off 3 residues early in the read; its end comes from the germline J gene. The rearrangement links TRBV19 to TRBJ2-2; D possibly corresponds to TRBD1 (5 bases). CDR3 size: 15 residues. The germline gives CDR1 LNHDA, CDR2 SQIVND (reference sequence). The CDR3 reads CASSIQSSGANVLFF. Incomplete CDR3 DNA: TGTGCCAGTAGTATACAGAGCTCTGGGGCCAACGTG.

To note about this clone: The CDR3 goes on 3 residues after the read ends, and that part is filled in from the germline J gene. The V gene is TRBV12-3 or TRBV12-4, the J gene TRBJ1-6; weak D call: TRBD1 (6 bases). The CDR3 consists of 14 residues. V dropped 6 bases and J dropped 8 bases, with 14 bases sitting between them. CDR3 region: CASSLQGPDSPLHF. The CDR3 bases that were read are TGTGCCAGCAGCCTACAGGGTCCCGATTCACCC.

CDR3 loop: CASSQTGYSNQPQHF. The sequenced CDR3 bases are TGTGCCAGCAGCCAAACAGGGTATAGCAATCAGCCC. The V gene is TRBV7-2, the J gene TRBJ1-5; the D gene is possibly TRBD1 (6 bases). The CDR3 end lies 3 residues beyond the end of the read and is filled in from the germline J gene. CDR1 and CDR2 from the germline V gene are SGHTA and FQGNSA. Trimming took 5 bases from V and 0 from J, leaving 11 bases between them. This CDR3 has 15 residues.

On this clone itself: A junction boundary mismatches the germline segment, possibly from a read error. The CDR3 loop reads CASSIDEYYDYTF. CDR3 DNA, as far as it was read: TGTGCCAGTAGTATCGACGAGTACTATGAC. The rearrangement uses TRBV19 and TRBJ1-2, with D uncertain. From the germline J gene comes the end of the CDR3, since the read stops 3 residues before it. CDR3 length equals 13 residues. Looked up from germline, CDR1 is LNHDA and CDR2 is SQIVND (reference sequence).

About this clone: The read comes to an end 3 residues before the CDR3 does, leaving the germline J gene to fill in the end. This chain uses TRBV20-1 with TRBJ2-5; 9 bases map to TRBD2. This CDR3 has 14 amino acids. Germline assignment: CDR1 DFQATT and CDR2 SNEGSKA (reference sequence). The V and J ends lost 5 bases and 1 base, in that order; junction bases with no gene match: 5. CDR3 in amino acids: CSAPASGVQETQYF. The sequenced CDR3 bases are TGCAGTGCTCCCGCTAGCGGGGTCCAAGAGACC.

The sequenced CDR3 bases are TGTGCCAGTAACAGGCTACCCGTCTCTGGGGCCAACGTC. Translating it yields CASNRLPVSGANV. The CDR3 in its entirety is CASNRLPVSGANVLTF. V usage is TRBV19 and J usage is TRBJ2-6, with D tentatively TRBD1 (5 bases). The read ends 3 residues before the CDR3 terminus; that terminus is restored from the germline J gene. Between the trimmed V and J ends, which lost 7 bases and 0 bases, there was a span of 13 bases. CDR3 size: 16 residues. Germline CDR1 LNHDA, CDR2 SQIVND (reference sequence).

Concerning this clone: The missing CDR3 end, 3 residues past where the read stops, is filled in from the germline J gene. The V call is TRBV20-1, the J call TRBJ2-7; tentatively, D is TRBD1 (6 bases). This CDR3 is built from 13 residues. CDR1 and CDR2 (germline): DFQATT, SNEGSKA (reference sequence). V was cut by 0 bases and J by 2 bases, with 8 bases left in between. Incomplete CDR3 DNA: TGCAGTGCTAGAGATGGGACACCCTACGAG. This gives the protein CSARDGTPYE. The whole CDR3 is CSARDGTPYEQYF.

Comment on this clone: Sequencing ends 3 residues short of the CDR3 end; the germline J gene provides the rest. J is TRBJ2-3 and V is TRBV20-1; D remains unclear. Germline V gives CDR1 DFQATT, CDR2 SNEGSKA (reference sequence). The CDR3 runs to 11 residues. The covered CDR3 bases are TGCAGTGCTAGAGGGCAAGAGACG. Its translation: CSARGQET. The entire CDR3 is CSARGQETQYF.

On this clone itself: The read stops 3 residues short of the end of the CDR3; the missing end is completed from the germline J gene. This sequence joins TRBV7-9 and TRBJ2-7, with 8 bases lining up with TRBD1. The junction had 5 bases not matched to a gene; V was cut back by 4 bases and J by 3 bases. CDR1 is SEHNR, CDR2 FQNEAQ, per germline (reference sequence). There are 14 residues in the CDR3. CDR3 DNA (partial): TGTGCCAGCAGCTCTTGGACAGGGATCTACGAG. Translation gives CASSSWTGIYE. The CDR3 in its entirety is CASSSWTGIYEQYF.

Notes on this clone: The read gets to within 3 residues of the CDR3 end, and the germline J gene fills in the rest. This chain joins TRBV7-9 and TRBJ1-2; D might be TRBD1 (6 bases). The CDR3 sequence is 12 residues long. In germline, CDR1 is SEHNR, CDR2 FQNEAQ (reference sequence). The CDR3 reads CASSSDSLDYTF. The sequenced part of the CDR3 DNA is TGTGCCAGCAGCTCGGACAGTCTCGAC.